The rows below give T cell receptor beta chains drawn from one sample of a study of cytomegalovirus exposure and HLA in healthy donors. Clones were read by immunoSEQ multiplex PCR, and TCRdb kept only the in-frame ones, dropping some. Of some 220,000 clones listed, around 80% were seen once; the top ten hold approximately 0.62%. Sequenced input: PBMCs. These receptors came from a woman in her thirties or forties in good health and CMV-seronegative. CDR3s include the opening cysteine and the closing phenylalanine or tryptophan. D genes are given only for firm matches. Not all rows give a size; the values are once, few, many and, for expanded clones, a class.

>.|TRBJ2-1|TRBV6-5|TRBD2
CASSYWGGSANEQFF
TGTGCCAGCAGTTACTGGGGCGGGAGTGCCAATGAGCAGTTCTTC
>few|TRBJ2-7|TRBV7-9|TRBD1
CASSLRDRSGEQYF
TGTGCCAGCAGCTTAAGGGACAGGAGCGGCGAGCAGTACTTC
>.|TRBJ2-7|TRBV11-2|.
CASSLDLPSPSYEQYF
TGTGCCAGCAGCTTAGATCTGCCGAGCCCCTCCTACGAGCAGTACTTC
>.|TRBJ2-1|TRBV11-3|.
CASSRTMGEQFF
TGTGCCAGCAGCCGTACGATGGGCGAGCAGTTCTTC
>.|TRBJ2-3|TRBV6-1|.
CASEASPGTDTQYF
TGTGCCAGCGAGGCTAGCCCCGGTACAGATACGCAGTATTTT
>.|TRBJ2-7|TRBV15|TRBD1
CATSREGTGLYEQYF
TGTGCCACCAGCAGAGAAGGGACAGGCTTATACGAGCAGTACTTC
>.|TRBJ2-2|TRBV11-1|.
CASSPYTNTGELFF
TGTGCCAGCAGCCCTTATACGAACACCGGGGAGCTGTTTTTT
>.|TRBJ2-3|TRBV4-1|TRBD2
CASSPASGGNTDTQYF
TGCGCCAGCAGCCCAGCTAGCGGGGGGAACACAGATACGCAGTATTTT
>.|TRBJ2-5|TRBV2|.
CASSGRRQETQYF
TGTGCCAGCAGTGGCAGAAGACAAGAGACCCAGTACTTC
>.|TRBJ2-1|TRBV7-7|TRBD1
CASSPQGGNEQFF
TGTGCTAGCAGCCCACAGGGGGGAAATGAGCAGTTCTTC
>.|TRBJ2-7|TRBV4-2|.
CASSQDQEQYF
TGTGCCAGCAGCCAAGATCAGGAGCAGTACTTC
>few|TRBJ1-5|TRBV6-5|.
CASSYGGGEQPQHF
TGTGCCAGCAGTTACGGGGGAGGGGAACAGCCCCAGCATTTT
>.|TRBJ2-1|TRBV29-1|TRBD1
CSVQGGVYNEQFF
TGCAGCGTACAGGGGGGAGTATACAATGAGCAGTTCTTC
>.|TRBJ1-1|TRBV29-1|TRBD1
CSATDRDRTEAFF
TGCAGCGCCACTGACAGGGATAGAACTGAAGCTTTCTTT
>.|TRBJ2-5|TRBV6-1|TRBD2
CASSKENVPGLYGETQYF
TGTGCCAGCAGTAAAGAAAACGTACCGGGACTATACGGAGAGACCCAGTACTTC
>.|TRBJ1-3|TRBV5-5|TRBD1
CASIDRGSGNTIYF
TGTGCCAGCATCGACAGGGGCTCTGGAAACACCATATATTTT
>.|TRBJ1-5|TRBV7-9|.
CASSRDRAGYNQPQHF
TGTGCCAGCAGCCGAGATAGGGCGGGCTACAATCAGCCCCAGCATTTT
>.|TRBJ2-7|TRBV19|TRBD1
CASRAQGAGIYEQYF
TGTGCCAGTAGGGCACAGGGGGCCGGGATCTACGAGCAGTACTTC
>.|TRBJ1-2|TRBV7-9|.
CASSLGPRGYTF
TGTGCCAGCAGCTTAGGACCGAGGGGCTACACCTTC
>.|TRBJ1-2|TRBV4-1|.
CASSQVGGADGYTF
TGCGCCAGCAGCCAAGTCGGGGGGGCGGATGGCTACACCTTC
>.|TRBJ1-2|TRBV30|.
CAWSRGDLLYTF
TGTGCCTGGAGCAGGGGTGACTTGCTCTACACCTTC
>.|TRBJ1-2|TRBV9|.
CASSVRDTYGYTF
TGTGCCAGCAGCGTACGTGACACCTATGGCTACACCTTC
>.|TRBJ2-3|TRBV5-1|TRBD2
CASSLANSGGTDTQYF
TGCGCCAGCAGCTTGGCCAATAGCGGGGGAACAGATACGCAGTATTTT
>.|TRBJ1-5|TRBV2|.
CASRAVNSNQPQHF
TGTGCCAGCAGGGCCGTTAATAGCAATCAGCCCCAGCATTTT
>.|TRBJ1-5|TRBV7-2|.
CASSLMNQPQHF
TGTGCCAGCAGCCTAATGAATCAGCCCCAGCATTTT
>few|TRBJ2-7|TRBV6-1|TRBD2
CGGGDLYEQYF
TGTGGCGGGGGGGACCTCTACGAGCAGTACTTC
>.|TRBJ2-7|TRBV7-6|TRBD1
CASSRADRATYEQYF
TGTGCCAGCAGCCGAGCTGACAGGGCCACCTACGAGCAGTACTTC
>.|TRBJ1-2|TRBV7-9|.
CASSPHQTPPRGYTF
TGTGCCAGCAGCCCCCACCAGACTCCACCAAGGGGCTACACCTTC
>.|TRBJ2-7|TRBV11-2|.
CASSLSQVHYEQYF
TGTGCCAGCAGCCTTTCCCAGGTCCACTACGAGCAGTACTTC
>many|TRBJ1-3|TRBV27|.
CASARGNTIYF
TGTGCCAGCGCGAGAGGAAACACCATATATTTT
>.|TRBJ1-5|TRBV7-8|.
CASSLESLVNQPQHF
TGTGCCAGCAGCTTAGAGAGCTTGGTCAATCAGCCCCAGCATTTT
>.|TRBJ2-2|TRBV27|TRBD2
CASSLAGGNTGELFF
TGTGCCAGCAGTTTAGCGGGGGGGAACACCGGGGAGCTGTTTTTT
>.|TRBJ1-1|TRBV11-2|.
CASSLVSRDRNTEAFF
TGTGCCAGCAGCTTAGTTAGTCGTGACAGGAACACTGAAGCTTTCTTT
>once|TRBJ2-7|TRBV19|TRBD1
CASSIRTGWDEQYF
TGTGCCAGTAGTATAAGGACAGGGTGGGACGAGCAGTACTTC
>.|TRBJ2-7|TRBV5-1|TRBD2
CASSPTSGATYEQYF
TGCGCCAGCAGCCCGACTAGCGGGGCTACCTACGAGCAGTACTTC
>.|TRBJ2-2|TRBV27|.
CASTGGELFF
TGTGCCAGCACAGGCGGGGAGCTGTTTTTT
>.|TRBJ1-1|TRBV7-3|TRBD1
CASSSDRDSVPFF
TGTGCCAGCAGCTCAGACAGGGATTCGGTTCCTTTCTTT
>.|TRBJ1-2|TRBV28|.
CASSLAPLRDKDFSF
TGTGCCAGCAGTTTAGCACCCCTTCGGGACAAGGACTTCTCCTTC
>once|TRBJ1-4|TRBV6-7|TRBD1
CASSYTPWRGLDWLSEKLFF
TGTGCCAGCAGTTACACCCCCTGGAGGGGGCTAGATTGGCTTAGTGAAAAACTGTTTTTT
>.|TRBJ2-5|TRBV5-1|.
CASSLMRVETQYF
TGCGCCAGCAGCTTGATGAGGGTTGAGACCCAGTACTTC
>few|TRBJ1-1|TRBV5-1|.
CASSSQGSTEAFF
TGCGCCAGCAGCTCCCAGGGGTCCACTGAAGCTTTCTTT
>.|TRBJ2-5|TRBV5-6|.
CASSANPSEGETQYF
TGTGCCAGCAGCGCTAATCCTAGCGAGGGAGAGACCCAGTACTTC
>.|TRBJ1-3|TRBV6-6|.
CASSYSDNANTIYF
TGTGCCAGCAGTTACTCGGACAACGCAAACACCATATATTTT
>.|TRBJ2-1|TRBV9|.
CASSVETGLNFGDEQFF
TGTGCCAGCAGCGTAGAGACAGGATTGAATTTTGGCGATGAGCAGTTCTTC
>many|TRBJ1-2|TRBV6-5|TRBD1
CASSSGQNYGYTF
TGTGCCAGCAGTTCGGGACAGAACTATGGCTACACCTTC
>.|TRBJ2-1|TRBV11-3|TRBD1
CASSSYIQGSGYNEQFF
TGTGCCAGCAGCTCTTACATACAGGGGTCGGGGTACAATGAGCAGTTCTTC
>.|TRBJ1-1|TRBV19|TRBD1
CASDRGPEAFF
TGTGCCAGTGACAGGGGTCCTGAAGCTTTCTTT
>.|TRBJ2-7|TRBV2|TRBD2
CASSENPGLVAPLRGQYF
TGTGCCAGCAGCGAAAACCCGGGACTAGTAGCGCCACTACGGGGGCAGTACTTC